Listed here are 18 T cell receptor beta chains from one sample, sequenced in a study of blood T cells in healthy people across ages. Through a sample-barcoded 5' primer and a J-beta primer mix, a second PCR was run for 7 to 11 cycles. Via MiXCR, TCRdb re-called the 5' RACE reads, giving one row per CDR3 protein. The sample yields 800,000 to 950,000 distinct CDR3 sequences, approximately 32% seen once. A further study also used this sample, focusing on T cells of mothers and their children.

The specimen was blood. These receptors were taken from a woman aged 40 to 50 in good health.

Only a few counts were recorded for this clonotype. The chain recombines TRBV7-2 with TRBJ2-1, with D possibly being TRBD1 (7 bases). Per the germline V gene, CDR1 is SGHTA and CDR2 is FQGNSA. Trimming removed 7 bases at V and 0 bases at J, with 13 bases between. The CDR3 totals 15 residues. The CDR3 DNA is TGTGCCAGCAAGACAGGGAGGAGCTCCTACAATGAGCAGTTCTTC. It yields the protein CASKTGRSSYNEQFF.

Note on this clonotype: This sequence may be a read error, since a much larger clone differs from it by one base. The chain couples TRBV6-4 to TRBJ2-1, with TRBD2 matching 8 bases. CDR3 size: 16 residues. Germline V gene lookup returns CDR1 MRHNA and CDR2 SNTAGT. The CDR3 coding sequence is TGTGCCGGCAGTGCCTACGGGGGGGCCGCCTACAATGAGCAGTTCTTC. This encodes CAGSAYGGAAYNEQFF.

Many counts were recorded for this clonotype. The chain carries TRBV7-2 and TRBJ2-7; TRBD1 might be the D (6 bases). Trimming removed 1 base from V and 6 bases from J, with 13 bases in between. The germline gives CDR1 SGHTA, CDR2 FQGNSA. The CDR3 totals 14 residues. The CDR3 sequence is CASSLVPETGEQYF. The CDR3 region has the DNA TGTGCCAGCAGCTTAGTTCCAGAGACAGGCGAGCAGTACTTC.

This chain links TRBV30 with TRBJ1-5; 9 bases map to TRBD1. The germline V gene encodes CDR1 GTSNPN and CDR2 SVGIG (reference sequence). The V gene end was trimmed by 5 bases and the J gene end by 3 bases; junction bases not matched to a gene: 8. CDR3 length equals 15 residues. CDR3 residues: CAWSWGQGLNQPQHF. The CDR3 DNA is TGTGCCTGGTCCTGGGGACAGGGCCTCAATCAGCCCCAGCATTTT.

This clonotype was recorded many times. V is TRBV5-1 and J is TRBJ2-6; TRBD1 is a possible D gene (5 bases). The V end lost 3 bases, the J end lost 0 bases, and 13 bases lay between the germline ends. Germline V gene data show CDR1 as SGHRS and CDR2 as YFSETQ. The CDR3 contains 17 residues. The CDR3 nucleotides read TGCGCCAGCAGCTCGGACACCGGAGTCTCTGGGGCCAACGTCCTGACTTTC. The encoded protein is CASSSDTGVSGANVLTF.

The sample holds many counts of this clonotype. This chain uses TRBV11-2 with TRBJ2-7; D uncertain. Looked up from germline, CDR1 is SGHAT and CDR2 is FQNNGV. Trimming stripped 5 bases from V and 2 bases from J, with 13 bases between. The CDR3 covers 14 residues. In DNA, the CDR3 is TGTGCCAGCAGCCCTGGACGAGGAACCTACGAGCAGTACTTC. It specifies CASSPGRGTYEQYF.

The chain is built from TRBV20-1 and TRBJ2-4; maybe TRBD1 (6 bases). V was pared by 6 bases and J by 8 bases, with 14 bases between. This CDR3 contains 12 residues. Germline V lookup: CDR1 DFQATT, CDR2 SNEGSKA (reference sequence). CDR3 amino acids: CSAYKQGDIQYF. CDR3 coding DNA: TGCAGTGCATATAAACAGGGAGACATTCAGTACTTC.

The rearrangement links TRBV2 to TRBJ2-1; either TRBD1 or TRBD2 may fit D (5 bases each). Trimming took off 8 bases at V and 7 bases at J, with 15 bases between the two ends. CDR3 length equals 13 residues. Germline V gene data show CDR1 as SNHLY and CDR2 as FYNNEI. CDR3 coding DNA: TGTGCCAGCCTAAGGGACCCGGGGAATGAGCAGTTCTTC. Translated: CASLRDPGNEQFF.

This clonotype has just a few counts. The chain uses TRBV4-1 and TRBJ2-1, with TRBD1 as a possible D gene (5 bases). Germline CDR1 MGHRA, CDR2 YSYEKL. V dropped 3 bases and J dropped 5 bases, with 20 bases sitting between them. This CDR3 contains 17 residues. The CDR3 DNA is TGCGCCAGCAGCCATCCCACGGCAAATGAAGGGGACAATGAGCAGTTCTTC. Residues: CASSHPTANEGDNEQFF.

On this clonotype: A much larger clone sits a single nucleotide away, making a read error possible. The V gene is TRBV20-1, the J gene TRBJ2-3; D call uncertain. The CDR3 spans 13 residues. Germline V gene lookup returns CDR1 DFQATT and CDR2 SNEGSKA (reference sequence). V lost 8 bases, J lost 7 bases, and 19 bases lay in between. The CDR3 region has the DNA TGCAGTACCGGCCGTCAAGGGCGGCATACGCAGTATTTT. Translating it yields CSTGRQGRHTQYF.

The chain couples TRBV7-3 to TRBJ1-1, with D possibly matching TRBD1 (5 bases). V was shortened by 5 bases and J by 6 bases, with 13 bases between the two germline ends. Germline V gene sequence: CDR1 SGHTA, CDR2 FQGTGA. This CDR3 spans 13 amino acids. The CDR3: CASSPRGRPEAFF. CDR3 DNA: TGTGCCAGCAGCCCCCGGGGCAGGCCTGAAGCTTTCTTT.

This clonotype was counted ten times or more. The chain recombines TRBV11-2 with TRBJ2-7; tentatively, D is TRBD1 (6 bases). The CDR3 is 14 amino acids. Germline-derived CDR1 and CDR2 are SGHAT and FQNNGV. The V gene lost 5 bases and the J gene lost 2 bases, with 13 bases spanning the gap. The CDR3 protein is CASSPSTGAYEQYF. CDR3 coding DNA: TGTGCCAGCAGCCCTTCGACAGGAGCCTACGAGCAGTACTTC.

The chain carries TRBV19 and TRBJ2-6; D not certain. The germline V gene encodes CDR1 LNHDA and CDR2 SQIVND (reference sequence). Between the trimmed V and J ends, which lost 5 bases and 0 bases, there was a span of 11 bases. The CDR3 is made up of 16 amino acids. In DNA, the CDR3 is TGTGCCAGTAGTCCCCCACCTGTCTCTGGGGCCAACGTCCTGACTTTC. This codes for CASSPPPVSGANVLTF.

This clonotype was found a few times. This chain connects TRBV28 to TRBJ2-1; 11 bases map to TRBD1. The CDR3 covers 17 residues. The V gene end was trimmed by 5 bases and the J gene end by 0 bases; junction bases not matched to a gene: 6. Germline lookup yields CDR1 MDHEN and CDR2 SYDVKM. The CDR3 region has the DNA TGTGCCAGCAGTGCCGGACAGGGGGCCAGCTCCTACAATGAGCAGTTCTTC. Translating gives CASSAGQGASSYNEQFF.

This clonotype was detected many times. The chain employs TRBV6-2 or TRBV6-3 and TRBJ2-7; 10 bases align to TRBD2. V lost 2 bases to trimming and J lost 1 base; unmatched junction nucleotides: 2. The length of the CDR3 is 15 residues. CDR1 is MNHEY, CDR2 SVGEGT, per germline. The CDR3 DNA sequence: TGTGCCAGCAGTTACAGACTAGCGGGTTCCTACGAGCAGTACTTC. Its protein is CASSYRLAGSYEQYF.

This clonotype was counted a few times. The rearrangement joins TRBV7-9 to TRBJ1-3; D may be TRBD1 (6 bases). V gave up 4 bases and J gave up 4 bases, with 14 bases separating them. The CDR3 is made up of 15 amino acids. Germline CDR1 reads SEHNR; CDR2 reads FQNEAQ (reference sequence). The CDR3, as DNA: TGTGCCAGCAGCTCCCCGACAGGCCAAGGAAACACCATATATTTT. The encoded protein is CASSSPTGQGNTIYF.

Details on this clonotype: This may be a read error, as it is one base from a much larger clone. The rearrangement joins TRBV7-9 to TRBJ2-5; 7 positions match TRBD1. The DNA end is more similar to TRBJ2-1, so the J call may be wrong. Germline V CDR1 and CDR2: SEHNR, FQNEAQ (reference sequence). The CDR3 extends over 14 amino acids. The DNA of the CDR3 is TGTGCCAGCAGCCCCGACAGGGTTGGGGAGACCCAGTTCTTC. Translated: CASSPDRVGETQFF.

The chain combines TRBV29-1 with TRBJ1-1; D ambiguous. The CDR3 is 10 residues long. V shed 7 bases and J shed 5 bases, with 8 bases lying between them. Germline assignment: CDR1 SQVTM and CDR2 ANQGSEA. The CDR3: CSALQTEAFF. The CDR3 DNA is TGCAGCGCCTTGCAAACTGAAGCTTTCTTT.